Listed below are T cell receptor beta chains from one sample, sequenced in a study of OX40 agonist ivuxolimab in advanced cancers. This table comes from immunoSEQ multiplex PCR, and its TCRdb copy is limited to in-frame clones, with some not included. The sample shows about 53,000 clones, more than 80% of them seen only once. The material sequenced was CD4+ or CD8+ T cells sorted from blood, taken in a trial of the OX40 agonist ivuxolimab. The receptors stem from an adult with an advanced solid tumor such as melanoma, head and neck, liver or kidney cancer. Both conserved end residues are part of each CDR3. D genes are given only for firm matches. The size entry is marked missing in some rows and otherwise reads once, few, many or a size class.

cdr3_aa: CASSKGQGNAYEQYF
cdr3_nt: TGTGCCAGTAGTAAGGGACAGGGGAACGCCTACGAGCAGTACTTC
clone_size: NA
j_call: TRBJ2-7
d_call: TRBD1
v_call: TRBV19
cdr3_length: 15

cdr3_aa: CASIRDRTYNEQFF
cdr3_nt: TGTGCTAGTATCCGGGACAGGACCTACAATGAGCAGTTCTTC
clone_size: NA
j_call: TRBJ2-1
d_call: TRBD1
v_call: TRBV12-5
cdr3_length: 14

cdr3_aa: CASSSSGGANYEQYF
cdr3_nt: TGTGCCAGCAGCTCTTCGGGGGGGGCGAATTACGAGCAGTACTTC
clone_size: NA
j_call: TRBJ2-7
d_call: TRBD2
v_call: TRBV5-4
cdr3_length: 15

cdr3_aa: CASSESGGNYNEQFF
cdr3_nt: TGTGCCAGCAGCGAGAGCGGGGGTAACTACAATGAGCAGTTCTTC
clone_size: NA
j_call: TRBJ2-1
d_call: TRBD2
v_call: TRBV9
cdr3_length: 15

cdr3_aa: CASSLDAGGPDYGYTF
cdr3_nt: TGCGCCAGCAGCTTGGACGCAGGGGGACCAGACTATGGCTACACCTTC
clone_size: once
j_call: TRBJ1-2
d_call: TRBD1
v_call: TRBV5-1
cdr3_length: 16

cdr3_aa: CASSESGMAGYTF
cdr3_nt: TGTGCCAGCAGTGAATCGGGTATGGCTGGCTACACCTTC
clone_size: NA
j_call: TRBJ1-2
d_call: NA
v_call: TRBV2
cdr3_length: 13

cdr3_aa: CASSPGGNTIYF
cdr3_nt: TGTGCCAGCAGTCCCGGTGGAAACACCATATATTTT
clone_size: NA
j_call: TRBJ1-3
d_call: NA
v_call: TRBV27
cdr3_length: 12

cdr3_aa: CASSEGSGNTVEQYF
cdr3_nt: TGCGCCAGCAGTGAGGGGTCGGGAAATACGGTCGAGCAGTACTTC
clone_size: NA
j_call: TRBJ2-7
d_call: NA
v_call: TRBV10-2
cdr3_length: 15

cdr3_aa: CASSEMTGTPRETQYF
cdr3_nt: TGTGCCAGCAGTGAAATGACGGGAACCCCAAGGGAGACCCAGTACTTC
clone_size: NA
j_call: TRBJ2-5
d_call: NA
v_call: TRBV6-1
cdr3_length: 16

cdr3_aa: CAISETRQTSGNTIYF
cdr3_nt: TGTGCCATCAGTGAGACCCGACAGACCTCTGGAAACACCATATATTTT
clone_size: NA
j_call: TRBJ1-3
d_call: NA
v_call: TRBV10-3
cdr3_length: 16

cdr3_aa: CASSVGTMTDTQYF
cdr3_nt: TGTGCCAGCAGTGTTGGAACGATGACAGATACGCAGTATTTT
clone_size: NA
j_call: TRBJ2-3
d_call: NA
v_call: TRBV6-1
cdr3_length: 14

cdr3_aa: CASSPSPTGNQETQYF
cdr3_nt: TGTGCCAGCAGCCCCAGCCCGACAGGGAACCAAGAGACCCAGTACTTC
clone_size: NA
j_call: TRBJ2-5
d_call: TRBD1
v_call: TRBV2
cdr3_length: 16

cdr3_aa: CAGNGDRPENNSPLHF
cdr3_nt: TGTGCCGGCAATGGGGACAGGCCGGAAAATAATTCACCCCTCCACTTT
clone_size: NA
j_call: TRBJ1-6
d_call: TRBD1
v_call: TRBV2
cdr3_length: 16

cdr3_aa: CASSEVGEGGYTF
cdr3_nt: TGTGCCAGCAGTGAAGTGGGGGAAGGTGGCTACACCTTC
clone_size: once
j_call: TRBJ1-2
d_call: NA
v_call: TRBV6-1
cdr3_length: 13

cdr3_aa: CATSRDLADISYEQYF
cdr3_nt: TGTGCCACCAGCAGAGATCTAGCGGACATCTCCTACGAGCAGTACTTC
clone_size: NA
j_call: TRBJ2-7
d_call: TRBD2
v_call: TRBV15
cdr3_length: 16

cdr3_aa: CASSTGLAGGITDTQYF
cdr3_nt: TGTGCCAGCAGCACCGGACTAGCGGGGGGCATCACAGATACGCAGTATTTT
clone_size: NA
j_call: TRBJ2-3
d_call: TRBD2
v_call: TRBV11-1
cdr3_length: 17

cdr3_aa: CASARGTQETQYF
cdr3_nt: TGTGCCAGCGCCCGTGGAACCCAAGAGACCCAGTACTTC
clone_size: NA
j_call: TRBJ2-5
d_call: NA
v_call: TRBV6-1
cdr3_length: 13

cdr3_aa: CASTRQGAYEQYF
cdr3_nt: TGCGCCAGCACCCGACAGGGAGCCTACGAGCAGTACTTC
clone_size: once
j_call: TRBJ2-7
d_call: TRBD1
v_call: TRBV5-1
cdr3_length: 13

cdr3_aa: CASLQVEGSPLHF
cdr3_nt: TGTGCCAGCCTGCAAGTCGAGGGTTCACCCCTCCACTTT
clone_size: NA
j_call: TRBJ1-6
d_call: NA
v_call: TRBV19
cdr3_length: 13

cdr3_aa: CASITGRFNYGYTF
cdr3_nt: TGTGCCAGCATCACGGGACGGTTTAACTATGGCTACACCTTC
clone_size: once
j_call: TRBJ1-2
d_call: NA
v_call: TRBV6-6
cdr3_length: 14

cdr3_aa: CASSQMDMGFSEKLFF
cdr3_nt: TGCGCCAGCAGCCAGATGGACATGGGCTTTAGTGAAAAACTGTTTTTT
clone_size: NA
j_call: TRBJ1-4
d_call: NA
v_call: TRBV4-1
cdr3_length: 16

cdr3_aa: CASSAGQGTPQGNTIYF
cdr3_nt: TGTGCCAGCAGTGCAGGACAGGGGACCCCACAGGGAAACACCATATATTTT
clone_size: once
j_call: TRBJ1-3
d_call: TRBD1
v_call: TRBV2
cdr3_length: 17

cdr3_aa: CASSLFNDREVQYF
cdr3_nt: TGTGCCAGCAGCTTATTTAATGACAGGGAGGTGCAGTACTTC
clone_size: NA
j_call: TRBJ2-7
d_call: NA
v_call: TRBV11-1
cdr3_length: 14

cdr3_aa: CASSARGNTEAFF
cdr3_nt: TGTGCCAGCAGTGCCAGGGGGAACACTGAAGCTTTCTTT
clone_size: NA
j_call: TRBJ1-1
d_call: NA
v_call: TRBV2
cdr3_length: 13

cdr3_aa: CASSVQGYEQYF
cdr3_nt: TGTGCCAGCAGTGTACAGGGGTACGAGCAGTACTTC
clone_size: NA
j_call: TRBJ2-7
d_call: TRBD1
v_call: TRBV6-1
cdr3_length: 12

cdr3_aa: CASSLDRRETQYF
cdr3_nt: TGTGCCAGCAGCTTAGACAGACGGGAGACCCAGTACTTC
clone_size: NA
j_call: TRBJ2-5
d_call: NA
v_call: TRBV7-3
cdr3_length: 13

cdr3_aa: CAWSDPGRGLNTEAFF
cdr3_nt: TGTGCCTGGAGCGACCCCGGCAGGGGATTGAACACTGAAGCTTTCTTT
clone_size: few
j_call: TRBJ1-1
d_call: NA
v_call: TRBV30
cdr3_length: 16

cdr3_aa: CASSSRLRQGSIGTQYF
cdr3_nt: TGTGCCAGCAGCTCGAGGCTCCGACAGGGAAGTATAGGTACGCAGTATTTT
clone_size: NA
j_call: TRBJ2-3
d_call: TRBD1
v_call: TRBV5-6
cdr3_length: 17

cdr3_aa: CASTGGQGAYNEQFF
cdr3_nt: TGTGCCAGCACCGGGGGACAGGGGGCCTACAATGAGCAGTTCTTC
clone_size: NA
j_call: TRBJ2-1
d_call: TRBD1
v_call: TRBV28
cdr3_length: 15

cdr3_aa: CASSASLGLAKYNEQFF
cdr3_nt: TGTGCCAGCAGCGCAAGCCTCGGACTAGCGAAATACAATGAGCAGTTCTTC
clone_size: NA
j_call: TRBJ2-1
d_call: TRBD2
v_call: TRBV7-3
cdr3_length: 17

cdr3_aa: CASSQGPTRTQETQYF
cdr3_nt: TGCGCCAGCAGCCAAGGACCAACTCGAACTCAAGAGACCCAGTACTTC
clone_size: NA
j_call: TRBJ2-5
d_call: NA
v_call: TRBV4-1
cdr3_length: 16

cdr3_aa: CASSPPGTRDEQYF
cdr3_nt: TGTGCCAGCAGTCCCCCCGGGACTAGAGACGAGCAGTACTTC
clone_size: NA
j_call: TRBJ2-7
d_call: TRBD2
v_call: TRBV11-2
cdr3_length: 14

cdr3_aa: CASSLRTSSPLHF
cdr3_nt: TGTGCCAGCTCACTTAGGACGAGTTCACCCCTCCACTTT
clone_size: NA
j_call: TRBJ1-6
d_call: NA
v_call: TRBV18
cdr3_length: 13

cdr3_aa: CASSYSSTQSTDTQYF
cdr3_nt: TGTGCCAGCAGTTACTCGAGTACACAGAGCACAGATACGCAGTATTTT
clone_size: NA
j_call: TRBJ2-3
d_call: NA
v_call: TRBV6-5
cdr3_length: 16

cdr3_aa: CASSAGQGRNEQFF
cdr3_nt: TGTGCCAGTAGTGCGGGACAGGGGAGGAATGAGCAGTTCTTC
clone_size: NA
j_call: TRBJ2-1
d_call: TRBD1
v_call: TRBV19
cdr3_length: 14

cdr3_aa: CASSTGQVSYGYTF
cdr3_nt: TGTGCCAGCAGCACGGGACAGGTTTCCTATGGCTACACCTTC
clone_size: NA
j_call: TRBJ1-2
d_call: TRBD1
v_call: TRBV7-2
cdr3_length: 14

cdr3_aa: CASSLVGGMNTEAFF
cdr3_nt: TGTGCCAGCAGCTTAGTTGGGGGAATGAACACTGAAGCTTTCTTT
clone_size: few
j_call: TRBJ1-1
d_call: NA
v_call: TRBV7-9
cdr3_length: 15

cdr3_aa: CASSEQTDLYTF
cdr3_nt: TGTGCCAGCAGCGAACAGACAGACCTCTACACCTTC
clone_size: once
j_call: TRBJ1-2
d_call: NA
v_call: TRBV7-2
cdr3_length: 12

cdr3_aa: CASSAGTGSTGDTQYF
cdr3_nt: TGTGCCAGCAGCGCCGGGACAGGGAGCACGGGGGATACGCAGTATTTT
clone_size: NA
j_call: TRBJ2-3
d_call: TRBD1
v_call: TRBV5-6
cdr3_length: 16